The clone carrying this TCR beta chain came up many times. Its antigen is unknown. This entry belongs to a study of T-cell reconstitution after alpha-beta-depleted transplantation in children. The study, taken as a whole, reports: Expanded graft clones numbering several hundred reportedly gave rise to alpha-beta T cells about two months after transplant. After transplant, high TCRbeta diversity at day 60 in some patients arose from surviving recipient T cells and thymic progenitors. T-cell numbers and diversity, one year after transplant, stemmed largely from T cells that were newly produced.

The CDR3 runs to 15 residues. The V end lost 0 bases, the J end lost 2 bases, and 11 bases lay between the germline ends. Looked up from germline, CDR1 is DFQATT and CDR2 is SNEGSKA (reference sequence). Preparation of the TCRbeta library was carried out with unique molecular identifiers. TCRdb re-called the PCR reads with MiXCR, one entry per CDR3 protein. The top ten hold 25% to 30% of the sample, which has roughly 200,000 distinct CDR3 sequences, approximately 10% seen once. This clonotype was sampled from a child under two years old with acute myeloid leukemia, due to receive a stem cell transplant. The specimen was PBMCs, collected before TCRalphabeta/CD19-depleted stem cell transplant. The chain links TRBV20-1 to TRBJ1-5; D is ambiguous. CDR3 bases: TGCAGTGCTAGAGATAGTGGGCGGGGCAATCAGCCCCAGCATTTT. Its translation is CSARDSGRGNQPQHF.